This is a list of T cell receptor beta chains from one sample in a study of blood T cell repertoires in COVID-19. The repertoire was sequenced with immunoSEQ multiplex PCR; TCRdb's copy has only in-frame clones and lacks some. The data contain roughly 250,000 clones, about 87% of them singletons. Specimen: PBMCs or T cells enriched from blood (not recorded which). These receptors came from a woman aged 50 to 60 who had recovered from COVID-19. CDR3s include the opening cysteine and the closing phenylalanine or tryptophan. D genes are given only for firm matches. Clone size is given for some rows only: seen once, a few or many times, or a class if the clone is expanded.

>NA|TRBD1|TRBV6-4|TRBJ2-6
CASSETTGTGGTSGANVLTF
TGTGCCAGCAGTGAAACTACCGGGACAGGGGGGACCTCTGGGGCCAACGTCCTGACTTTC
>NA|NA|TRBV7-3|TRBJ2-1
CASSSRANTLTGRLADYNEQFF
TGTGCCAGCAGCTCCCGCGCCAATACCCTCACAGGGAGGCTAGCGGACTACAATGAGCAGTTCTTC
>NA|NA|TRBV2|TRBJ1-5
CASSRQDSNQPQHF
TGTGCCAGCAGCCGACAGGACAGCAATCAGCCCCAGCATTTT
>NA|NA|TRBV18|TRBJ2-1
CASSPPRVVPNEQFF
TGTGCCAGCTCACCACCCAGGGTGGTCCCCAATGAGCAGTTCTTC
>NA|NA|TRBV2|TRBJ1-1
CASRPGSFNTEAFF
TGTGCCAGCAGACCGGGATCTTTCAACACTGAAGCTTTCTTT
>NA|NA|TRBV19|TRBJ1-2
CASSIDQDYGYTF
TGTGCCAGTAGTATAGACCAGGACTATGGCTACACCTTC
>NA|NA|TRBV4-2|TRBJ1-1
CASSPPQRTTEAFF
TGTGCCAGCAGCCCCCCCCAGCGAACGACTGAAGCTTTCTTT
>NA|TRBD2|TRBV4-3|TRBJ2-1
CASSQDSPSITSGILHEQFF
TGCGCCAGCAGCCAAGATTCCCCATCCATTACTAGCGGGATTTTACATGAGCAGTTCTTC
>NA|NA|TRBV6-5|TRBJ2-3
CASSYQIGADTQYF
TGTGCCAGCAGTTACCAAATCGGGGCAGATACGCAGTATTTT
>NA|TRBD2|TRBV6-1|TRBJ2-5
CASSDRTSGSTAHETQYF
TGTGCCAGCAGTGATCGCACTAGCGGGAGTACCGCCCATGAGACCCAGTACTTC
>NA|NA|TRBV7-2|TRBJ1-4
CASSSRRTNEKLFF
TGTGCCAGCAGCTCCCGCAGGACTAATGAAAAACTGTTTTTT
>NA|NA|TRBV28|TRBJ1-1
CASSLGGAGTEAFF
TGTGCCAGCAGTTTAGGGGGGGCTGGCACTGAAGCTTTCTTT
>NA|TRBD2|TRBV2|TRBJ2-7
CASSEGLALVQYF
TGTGCCAGCAGTGAGGGACTAGCGTTGGTGCAGTACTTC
>NA|NA|TRBV28|TRBJ2-5
CASSSGILGTQYF
TGTGCCAGCAGTTCCGGGATCCTTGGGACCCAGTACTTC
>NA|NA|TRBV28|TRBJ2-3
CASTRTPEGADTQYF
TGTGCCAGCACCAGGACGCCCGAGGGAGCAGATACGCAGTATTTT
>NA|NA|TRBV10-3|TRBJ2-2
CAIRIGTFANTGELFF
TGTGCCATCAGGATCGGGACTTTCGCGAACACCGGGGAGCTGTTTTTT
>once|NA|TRBV19|TRBJ1-4
CASSTSDRGRANEKLFF
TGTGCCAGTAGTACCAGCGACCGGGGGAGAGCTAATGAAAAACTGTTTTTT
>NA|NA|TRBV15|TRBJ1-1
CATSRPIGGGRAEAFF
TGTGCCACCAGCAGACCTATAGGGGGGGGCCGAGCTGAAGCTTTCTTT
>once|NA|TRBV19|TRBJ1-5
CASKAGQGYNQPQHF
TGTGCCAGTAAAGCAGGGCAGGGCTACAATCAGCCCCAGCATTTT
>once|TRBD1|TRBV4-3|TRBJ2-7
CASSQRGQSYEQYF
TGCGCCAGCAGCCAGAGGGGACAGAGCTACGAGCAGTACTTC
>once|TRBD1|TRBV10-1|TRBJ2-7
CASSDAGTVGPYTTEQYF
TGCGCCAGCAGTGACGCCGGGACAGTTGGACCCTACACTACCGAGCAGTACTTC
>NA|NA|TRBV3-1/TRBV3-2|TRBJ2-4
CASPTRDGKKLAKNIQYF
TGTGCCAGCCCAACCCGCGACGGGAAGAAACTAGCCAAAAACATTCAGTACTTC
>NA|NA|TRBV4-3|TRBJ1-3
CASSQELTLGNTIYF
TGCGCCAGCAGCCAAGAACTCACCCTAGGAAACACCATATATTTT
>NA|TRBD1|TRBV9|TRBJ2-7
CASSARDRAYEQYF
TGTGCCAGCAGCGCCCGGGACAGAGCCTACGAGCAGTACTTC
>NA|NA|TRBV11-2|TRBJ2-7
CASVSGYEQYF
TGTGCCAGCGTATCGGGCTACGAGCAGTACTTC
>few|NA|TRBV6-4|TRBJ1-6
CASKPDSLNSPLHF
TGTGCCAGCAAACCGGACTCTCTAAATTCACCCCTCCACTTT
>NA|TRBD2|TRBV5-4|TRBJ2-2
CASSGSGTSGSFTGELFF
TGTGCCAGCAGCGGTTCCGGGACTAGCGGGAGTTTTACCGGGGAGCTGTTTTTT
>NA|TRBD2|TRBV7-3|TRBJ2-2
CASSPGLAGGGTPGELFF
TGTGCCAGCAGCCCGGGACTAGCGGGAGGGGGAACACCCGGGGAGCTGTTTTTT
>NA|NA|TRBV7-2|TRBJ1-4
CASSFGQYNEKLFF
TGTGCCAGCAGCTTTGGGCAGTATAATGAAAAACTGTTTTTT
>NA|TRBD2|TRBV9|TRBJ2-2
CASSASGSAGELFF
TGTGCCAGCAGCGCTAGCGGGAGTGCCGGGGAGCTGTTTTTT
>NA|NA|TRBV7-9|TRBJ2-7
CASRDSGRGYEQYF
TGTGCCAGCAGGGATTCAGGGCGAGGCTACGAGCAGTACTTC
>NA|NA|TRBV30|TRBJ1-5
CAWSVQSRGGNQPQHF
TGTGCCTGGAGTGTACAAAGCAGGGGAGGCAATCAGCCCCAGCATTTT
>few|NA|TRBV7-2|TRBJ2-7
CASSLETLGYEQYF
TGTGCCAGCAGCTTAGAGACGCTAGGCTACGAGCAGTACTTC
>once|NA|TRBV4-3|TRBJ1-2
CASSQGTSNYGYTF
TGCGCCAGCAGCCAAGGGACATCTAACTATGGCTACACCTTC
>NA|TRBD1|TRBV9|TRBJ2-2
CASSNKGQVIDTGELFF
TGTGCCAGCAGCAACAAGGGACAGGTTATTGACACCGGGGAGCTGTTTTTT
>NA|NA|TRBV6-2/TRBV6-3|TRBJ2-3
CASSYSNAPTDTQYF
TGTGCCAGCAGTTACTCGAATGCGCCAACAGATACGCAGTATTTT
>NA|NA|TRBV10-3|TRBJ1-3
CAISDSYSSGNTIYF
TGTGCCATCAGTGATTCGTATAGCTCTGGAAACACCATATATTTT
>NA|TRBD1|TRBV28|TRBJ1-5
CASRTTGANQPQHF
TGTGCCAGCAGGACAACAGGGGCAAATCAGCCCCAGCATTTT
>NA|TRBD2|TRBV7-3|TRBJ2-2
CASSLTSGHTGELFF
TGTGCCAGCAGTTTAACTAGCGGTCACACCGGGGAGCTGTTTTTT
>NA|NA|TRBV6-2/TRBV6-3|TRBJ2-3
CASSPTGKDTQYF
TGTGCCAGCAGTCCAACAGGGAAAGATACGCAGTATTTT
>NA|NA|TRBV30|TRBJ2-1
CAWSVLAGVEQFF
TGTGCCTGGAGTGTACTCGCGGGCGTTGAGCAGTTCTTC
>NA|TRBD1|TRBV7-2|TRBJ1-6
CASSSLTGGLPLHF
TGTGCCAGCAGCTCCCTGACAGGGGGTTTACCCCTCCACTTT